This record covers a single T cell receptor beta chain. These data come from a study of blood T cell repertoires in COVID-19. CDR3 length equals 15 residues. Germline-derived CDR1 and CDR2 are SQVTM and ANQGSEA. V lost 6 bases to trimming and J lost 3 bases; unmatched junction nucleotides: 9. The repertoire was sequenced with immunoSEQ multiplex PCR; TCRdb's copy has only in-frame clones and lacks some. The data contain 65,000 to 75,000 clones, 85% to 90% of them singletons. The sequence was collected from a man aged 50 to 60 with active COVID-19. The chain has TRBV29-1 and TRBJ2-1; 9 nucleotides match TRBD1. Sequencing input: peripheral blood. CDR3 sequence (DNA): TGCAGCGTCCTCTTGACGACAGGGGGCTACAATGAGCAGTTCTTC. As protein: CSVLLTTGGYNEQFF.